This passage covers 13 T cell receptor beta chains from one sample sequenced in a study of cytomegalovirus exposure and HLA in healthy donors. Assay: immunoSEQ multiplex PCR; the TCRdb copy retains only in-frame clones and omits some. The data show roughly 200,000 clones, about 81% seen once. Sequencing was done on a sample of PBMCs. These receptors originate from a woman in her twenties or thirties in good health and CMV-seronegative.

The CDR3: CASSPPEAGANVLTF. The CDR3 DNA reads as TGTGCCAGCTCACCACCGGAGGCTGGGGCCAACGTCCTGACTTTC. The rearrangement links TRBV18 to TRBJ2-6, with D maybe TRBD2 (5 bases). CDR3 length: 15 residues. Germline V lookup: CDR1 KGHSH, CDR2 LQKENI. The ends were cut back, 0 bases at V and 2 bases at J, with 5 bases in the middle.

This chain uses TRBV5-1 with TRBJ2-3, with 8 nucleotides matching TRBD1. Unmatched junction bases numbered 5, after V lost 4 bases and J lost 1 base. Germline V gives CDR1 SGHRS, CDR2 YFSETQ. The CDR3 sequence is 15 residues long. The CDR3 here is CASSRQGARTDTQYF. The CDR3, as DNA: TGCGCCAGCAGCCGTCAGGGGGCTCGCACAGATACGCAGTATTTT.

The CDR3 here is CASSMDRGISYEQYF. The CDR3 bases are TGTGCCAGTAGTATGGACAGGGGGATATCCTACGAGCAGTACTTC. The chain has TRBV19 and TRBJ2-7; 10 nucleotides align to TRBD1. With V trimmed by 3 bases and J by 1 base, 3 bases remained unmatched. The CDR3 is 15 residues long. Germline CDR1 is LNHDA and CDR2 is SQIVND (reference sequence).

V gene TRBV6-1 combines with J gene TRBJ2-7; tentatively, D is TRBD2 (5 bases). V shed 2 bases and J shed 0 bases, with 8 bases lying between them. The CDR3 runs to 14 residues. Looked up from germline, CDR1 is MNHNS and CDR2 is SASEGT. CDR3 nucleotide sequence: TGTGCCAGCAGTGAAAGCGGACTCTCCTACGAGCAGTACTTC. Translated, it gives CASSESGLSYEQYF.

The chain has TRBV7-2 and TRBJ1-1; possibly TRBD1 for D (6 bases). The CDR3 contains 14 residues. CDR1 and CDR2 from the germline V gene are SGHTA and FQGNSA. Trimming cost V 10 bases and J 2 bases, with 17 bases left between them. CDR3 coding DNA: TGTGCCACTTCCAGGGGTTACGGCAACACTGAAGCTTTCTTT. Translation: CATSRGYGNTEAFF.

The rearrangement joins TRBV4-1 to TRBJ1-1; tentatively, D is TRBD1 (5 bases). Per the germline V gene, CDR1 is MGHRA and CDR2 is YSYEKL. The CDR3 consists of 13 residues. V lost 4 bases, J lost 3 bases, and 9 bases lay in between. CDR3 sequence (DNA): TGCGCCAGCAGCCCCCCGGGGGACACTGAAGCTTTCTTT. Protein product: CASSPPGDTEAFF.

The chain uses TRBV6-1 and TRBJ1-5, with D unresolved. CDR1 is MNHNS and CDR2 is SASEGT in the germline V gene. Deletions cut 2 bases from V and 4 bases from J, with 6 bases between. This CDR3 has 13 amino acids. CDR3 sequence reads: CASSERENQPQHF. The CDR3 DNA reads TGTGCCAGCAGTGAACGGGAAAATCAGCCCCAGCATTTT.

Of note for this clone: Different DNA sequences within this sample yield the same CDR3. The CDR3 sequence: CASSIEDSGQPQHF. The CDR3 DNA follows: TGTGCCAGTAGTATAGAGGACAGTGGACAGCCCCAGCATTTT. The rearrangement joins TRBV19 to TRBJ1-5, with D possibly being TRBD1 (6 bases). The ends were cut back, 0 bases at V and 7 bases at J, with 10 bases in the middle. This CDR3 contains 14 residues. Germline-derived CDR1 and CDR2 are LNHDA and SQIVND (reference sequence).

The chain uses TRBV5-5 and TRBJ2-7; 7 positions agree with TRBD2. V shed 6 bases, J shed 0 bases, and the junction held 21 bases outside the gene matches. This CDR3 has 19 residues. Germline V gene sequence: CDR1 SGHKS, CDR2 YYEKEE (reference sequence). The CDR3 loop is CASTPTYGLYGGSSYEQYF. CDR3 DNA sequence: TGTGCCAGCACCCCGACCTATGGTCTATACGGCGGGAGCTCCTACGAGCAGTACTTC.

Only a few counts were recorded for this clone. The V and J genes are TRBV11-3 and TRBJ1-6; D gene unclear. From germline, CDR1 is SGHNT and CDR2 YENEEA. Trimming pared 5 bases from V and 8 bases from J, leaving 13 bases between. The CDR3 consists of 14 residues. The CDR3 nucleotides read TGTGCCAGCAGCCTTGGAGGTGGGGATTCACCCCTCCACTTT. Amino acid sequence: CASSLGGGDSPLHF.

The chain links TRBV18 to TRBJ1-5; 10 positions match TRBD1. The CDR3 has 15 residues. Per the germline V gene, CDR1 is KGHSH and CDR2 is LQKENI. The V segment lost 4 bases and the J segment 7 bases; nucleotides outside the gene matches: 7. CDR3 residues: CASSRGQGDVQPQHF. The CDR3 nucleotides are TGTGCCAGCTCACGCGGACAGGGGGATGTGCAGCCCCAGCATTTT.

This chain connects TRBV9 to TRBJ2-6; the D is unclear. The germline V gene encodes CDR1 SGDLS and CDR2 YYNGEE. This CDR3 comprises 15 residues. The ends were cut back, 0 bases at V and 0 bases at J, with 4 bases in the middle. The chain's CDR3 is CASSVDGSGANVLTF. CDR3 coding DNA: TGTGCCAGCAGCGTAGACGGCTCTGGGGCCAACGTCCTGACTTTC. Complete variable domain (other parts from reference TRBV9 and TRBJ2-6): DSGVTQTPKHLITATGQRVTLRCSPRSGDLSVYWYQQSLDQGLQFLIQYYNGEERAKGNILERFSAQQFPDLHSELNLSSLELGDSALYFCASSVDGSGANVLTFGAGSRLTVL.

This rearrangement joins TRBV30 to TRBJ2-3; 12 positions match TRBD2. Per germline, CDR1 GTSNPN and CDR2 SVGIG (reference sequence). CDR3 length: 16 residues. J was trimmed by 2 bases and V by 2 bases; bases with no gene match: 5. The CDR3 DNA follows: TGTGCCTGGAGTCCCCGGACTAGCGGGACCACAGATACGCAGTATTTT. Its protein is CAWSPRTSGTTDTQYF.